These 3 T cell receptor beta chains were all obtained from the same sample, sequenced in a study of metastatic and nonmetastatic thyroid tumors. Using MiXCR, TCRdb re-called clones from the PCR reads. The table lists about 56,000 clones, roughly 30% of them singletons, with approximately 15% in the top ten. Ahead of thyroid surgery, no patient had received treatment of any kind. Material for sequencing was blood. The receptors originated from a female donor with papillary thyroid cancer or a benign thyroid nodule (not recorded which). Some clones in this sample may be carry-over from other donors' samples.

CDR3 loop: CASSLVGENYGYTF. The DNA of the CDR3 is TGTGCCAGCAGCTTAGTAGGGGAGAACTATGGCTACACCTTC. V and J are TRBV7-8 and TRBJ1-2, with D tentatively TRBD1 (5 bases). The CDR3 is 14 residues long. Trimming removed 1 base at V and 2 bases at J, with 8 bases between. The germline CDR1 and CDR2 sequences are SGHVS and FQNEAQ.

In its sample, this clone was seen a few times. The J gene is TRBJ2-1, the V gene TRBV6-1; 7 nucleotides line up with TRBD2. The CDR3 contains 15 residues. V lost 11 bases, J lost 2 bases, and 12 bases stayed unmatched. CDR1 MNHNS and CDR2 SASEGT come from the germline V gene. The CDR3 here is CASHSTGGAYNEQFF. The CDR3 bases are TGTGCCTCCCATTCCACGGGGGGAGCCTACAATGAGCAGTTCTTC.

The chain links TRBV6-1 to TRBJ1-2; no clear D. Germline V gives CDR1 MNHNS, CDR2 SASEGT. Trimming cost V 8 bases and J 3 bases, with 10 bases left between them. The CDR3 contains 12 residues. The chain's CDR3 is CASGGPHYGYTF. The CDR3, as DNA: TGTGCCAGCGGAGGGCCGCACTATGGCTACACCTTC.